This T cell receptor beta chain was observed in a study of blood T cell repertoires in COVID-19. Background on the study: Acute and convalescent COVID-19 specimens originated in the United States, Italy and Spain.

Per the authors' pipeline: Researchers report that nucleated cell counts were estimated from reference gene primer amplification. Method: immunoSEQ multiplex PCR; TCRdb's copy keeps in-frame clones and lacks some. V and J calls and clone size come straight from that table; D and trimming were deduced from the DNA. The data show 200,000 to 300,000 clones, about 87% seen once. Assignment of participants to cohorts was predicated upon participant-reported clinical history. Sequenced: PBMCs or T cells enriched from blood (not recorded which). This receptor was taken from a woman aged 25 to 39 with acute COVID-19.

The CDR3 is CASSEASEGSREQYF. DNA of the CDR3: TGTGCCAGCAGTGAAGCGTCCGAGGGTAGTCGAGAGCAGTACTTC. The chain has TRBV6-1 and TRBJ2-7; TRBD2 might be the D (5 bases). This CDR3 region has 15 residues. The V gene's germline CDR1 is MNHNS and CDR2 SASEGT. Trimming removed 0 bases from V and 7 bases from J, with 16 bases in between.